A selection of T cell receptor beta chains follows, all from one sample in a study of post-analysis software for immune sequencing data. TCRdb fed the PCR reads into MiXCR, producing one record per CDR3 protein. The data contain hundreds of thousands of distinct CDR3 sequences, 25% to 30% of them singletons. The sample taken for sequencing was blood. These receptors were taken from a girl aged 10-17 years with multiple sclerosis. CDR3s include the opening cysteine and the closing phenylalanine or tryptophan. The D gene is left open where the match is weak. Rows may omit the clone size; those that give it use once, few, many or a size class.

CDR3,DNA,length,J,size,D,V
CSVSHASSGNTIYF,TGCAGCGTTTCTCACGCTAGCTCTGGAAACACCATATATTTT,14,TRBJ1-3,few,-,TRBV29-1
CASSLHRGQGFSGANVLTF,TGTGCCAGCAGTCTTCACCGCGGACAGGGGTTCTCTGGGGCCAACGTCCTGACTTTC,19,TRBJ2-6,-,TRBD1,TRBV12-3/TRBV12-4
CSAASTGSRQFF,TGCAGTGCTGCATCGACAGGGAGCCGGCAGTTCTTC,12,TRBJ2-1,-,TRBD1,TRBV20-1
CSVEDVDEQYF,TGCAGCGTTGAAGATGTGGATGAGCAGTACTTC,11,TRBJ2-5,-,-,TRBV29-1
CASSLRGTGNNIQYF,TGTGCCAGCAGCTTACGCGGGACAGGCAACAACATTCAGTACTTC,15,TRBJ2-4,few,TRBD1,TRBV11-2
CASSFLSGMSEQYF,TGTGCCAGCAGTTTTTTATCTGGGATGTCCGAGCAGTACTTC,14,TRBJ2-7,-,-,TRBV28
CAIRERSAQETQYF,TGTGCCATCAGGGAGAGATCGGCTCAAGAGACCCAGTACTTC,14,TRBJ2-5,-,-,TRBV10-3
CASSLDAVGTEAFF,TGTGCCAGCAGCTTAGATGCTGTGGGGACTGAAGCTTTCTTT,14,TRBJ1-1,few,-,TRBV11-2
CATREGGSRGYTF,TGTGCCACCCGGGAGGGGGGTTCGAGAGGCTACACCTTC,13,TRBJ1-2,-,-,TRBV6-1
CASSVSANEKLFF,TGTGCCAGCAGCGTTTCAGCTAATGAAAAACTGTTTTTT,13,TRBJ1-4,-,-,TRBV9
CAISPRQGGVTEAFF,TGTGCCATCAGCCCGAGACAGGGAGGAGTCACTGAAGCTTTCTTT,15,TRBJ1-1,few,TRBD1,TRBV10-3
CASSSAGVQETQYF,TGTGCCAGCAGCTCGGCAGGGGTCCAAGAGACCCAGTACTTC,14,TRBJ2-5,-,-,TRBV7-2
CSAWRSGGSQGETQYF,TGCAGTGCTTGGAGGTCGGGCGGGAGTCAAGGAGAGACCCAGTACTTC,16,TRBJ2-5,few,TRBD2,TRBV20-1
CASSQDREGGHEQYF,TGCGCCAGCAGCCAAGATCGGGAGGGGGGCCACGAGCAGTACTTC,15,TRBJ2-7,few,TRBD2,TRBV4-3
CASSQDPWDTQYF,TGTGCCAGCAGCCAGGACCCCTGGGATACGCAGTATTTT,13,TRBJ2-3,-,-,TRBV11-2